Presented here are 7 T cell receptor beta chains from one specimen sequenced in a study of cytomegalovirus exposure and HLA in healthy donors. The PCR had 60 Vbeta and 13 Jbeta primers. TCRdb's table, derived via immunoSEQ multiplex PCR, lists solely in-frame clones and lacks some. Among 110,000 to 150,000 clones, around 82% were seen once, and the ten largest hold about 2.2%. Sequencing was carried out using PBMCs. These receptors all stem from a woman between 18 and 29 years old in good health and CMV-seropositive.

The V call is TRBV5-1, the J call TRBJ2-5; the D gene is possibly TRBD2 (6 bases). Germline assignment: CDR1 SGHRS and CDR2 YFSETQ. The CDR3 totals 16 residues. V lost 4 bases, J lost 4 bases, and 20 bases lay in between. CDR3 residues: CASSPGSRVWRETQYF. The CDR3 nucleotides are TGCGCCAGCAGCCCCGGGAGCAGGGTTTGGCGAGAGACCCAGTACTTC.

The rearrangement uses TRBV5-8 and TRBJ1-5; 7 bases align to TRBD1. V shed 4 bases, J shed 4 bases, and the junction held 11 bases outside the gene matches. Germline V CDR1 and CDR2: SGHTS, YDEGEE. This CDR3 is 16 amino acids long. The CDR3 region has the DNA TGTGCCAGCAGCCCTCACGCCGGGACAGATAATCAGCCCCAGCATTTT. As protein: CASSPHAGTDNQPQHF.

The rearrangement uses TRBV19 and TRBJ2-1; D is perhaps TRBD1 (6 bases). Germline lookup yields CDR1 LNHDA and CDR2 SQIVND (reference sequence). Trimming pared 7 bases from V and 7 bases from J, leaving 11 bases between. This CDR3 contains 12 residues. The CDR3 is CASMGAQNEQFF. CDR3 nucleotide sequence: TGTGCCAGTATGGGGGCCCAGAATGAGCAGTTCTTC.

This chain uses TRBV2 with TRBJ2-5; TRBD2 aligns across 13 bases. Germline CDR1 and CDR2: SNHLY and FYNNEI. The CDR3 extends over 15 amino acids. The trim removed 7 bases at V and 4 bases at J, leaving 6 bases unmatched. The CDR3 region is CASKTSGGAGETQYF. CDR3 nucleotides: TGTGCCAGCAAAACTAGCGGGGGGGCCGGAGAGACCCAGTACTTC.

The table lists this clone with a count of one. The chain combines TRBV6-5 with TRBJ1-1; D unclear. In germline, CDR1 is MNHEY, CDR2 SVGAGI. This CDR3 region has 15 residues. V was clipped by 5 bases and J by 1 base, with 14 bases between them. In DNA, the CDR3 is TGTGCCAGCAGTCAGGCAGGCGTCCCGAACACTGAAGCTTTCTTT. Its protein is CASSQAGVPNTEAFF.

The V call is TRBV10-1, the J call TRBJ2-1; D gene unclear. The CDR3 is 15 amino acids. V gave up 0 bases and J gave up 7 bases, with 13 bases separating them. Germline V gives CDR1 WNHNN, CDR2 SYGVQD (reference sequence). This CDR3 is CASSESVTLWNEQFF. The DNA for the CDR3 is TGCGCCAGCAGTGAGTCGGTAACTCTATGGAATGAGCAGTTCTTC.

This clone has a handful of counts. J is TRBJ2-6 and V is TRBV21-1; the table assigns TRBD1, which was not confirmed against the DNA. TRBV21-1 has pseudogene status. This CDR3 spans 20 amino acids. CDR3 coding DNA: TGTGCCAGCAGCAAAGAGCAAAGGGGCTCTAGGAGCTCTGGGGCCAACGTCCTGACTTTC. This codes for CASSKEQRGSRSSGANVLTF.